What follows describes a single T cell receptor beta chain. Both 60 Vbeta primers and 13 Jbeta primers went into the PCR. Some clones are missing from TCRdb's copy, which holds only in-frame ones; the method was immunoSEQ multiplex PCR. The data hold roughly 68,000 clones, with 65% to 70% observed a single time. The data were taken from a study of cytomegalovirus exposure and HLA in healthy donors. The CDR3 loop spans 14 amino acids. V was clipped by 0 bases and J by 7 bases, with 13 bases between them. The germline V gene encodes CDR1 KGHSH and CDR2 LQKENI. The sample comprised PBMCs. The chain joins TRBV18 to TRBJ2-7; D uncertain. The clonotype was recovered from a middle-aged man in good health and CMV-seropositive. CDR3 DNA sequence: TGTGCCAGCTCACCACCGACTTTTGCATGGGAGCAGTACTTC. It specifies CASSPPTFAWEQYF.